This T cell receptor (beta chain) emerged from a study of blood T cell repertoires in COVID-19. Study-wide context: Sample material is recorded as cDNA or gDNA derived from T cells, B-cell-depleted T cells, or PBMCs.

Assay used: immunoSEQ multiplex PCR; TCRdb lists only in-frame clones, some missing. The sample includes 200,000 to 300,000 clones, around 87% of them seen just once. Trimming left V 2 bases short and J 6 bases short, with 8 bases between. The CDR3 is 13 residues long. Looked up from germline, CDR1 is SGHNT and CDR2 is YENEEA. The V call is TRBV11-3, the J call TRBJ2-1, with D unclear. The sample taken for sequencing was peripheral blood. This TCR came from a woman aged 45-59 years with acute or convalescent COVID-19. This CDR3 reads CASSLFLLNEQFF. The CDR3 DNA is TGTGCCAGCAGCTTATTTCTCCTCAATGAGCAGTTCTTC.